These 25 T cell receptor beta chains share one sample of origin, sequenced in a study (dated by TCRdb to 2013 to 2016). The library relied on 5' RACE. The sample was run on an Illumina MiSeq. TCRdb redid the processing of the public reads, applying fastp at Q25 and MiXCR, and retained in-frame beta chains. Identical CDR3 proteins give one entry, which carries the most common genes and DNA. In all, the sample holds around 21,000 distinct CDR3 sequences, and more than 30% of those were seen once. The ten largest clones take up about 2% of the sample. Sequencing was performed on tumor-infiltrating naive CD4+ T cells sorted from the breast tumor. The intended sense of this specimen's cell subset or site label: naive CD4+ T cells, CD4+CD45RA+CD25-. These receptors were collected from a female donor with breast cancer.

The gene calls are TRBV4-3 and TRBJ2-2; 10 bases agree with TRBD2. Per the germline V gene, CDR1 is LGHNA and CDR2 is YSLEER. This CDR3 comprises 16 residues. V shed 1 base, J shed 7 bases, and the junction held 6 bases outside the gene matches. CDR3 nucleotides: TGCGCCAGCAGCCAAGCCCCTAGCGGGAGTATCGGGGAGCTGTTTTTT. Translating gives CASSQAPSGSIGELFF.

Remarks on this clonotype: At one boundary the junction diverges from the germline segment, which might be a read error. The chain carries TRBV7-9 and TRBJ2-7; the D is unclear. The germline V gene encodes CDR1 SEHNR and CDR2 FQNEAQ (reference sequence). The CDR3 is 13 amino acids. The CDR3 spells CASSSGRAYEQCF. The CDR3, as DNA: TGTGCCAGCAGCTCCGGACGAGCCTACGAGCAGTGCTTC.

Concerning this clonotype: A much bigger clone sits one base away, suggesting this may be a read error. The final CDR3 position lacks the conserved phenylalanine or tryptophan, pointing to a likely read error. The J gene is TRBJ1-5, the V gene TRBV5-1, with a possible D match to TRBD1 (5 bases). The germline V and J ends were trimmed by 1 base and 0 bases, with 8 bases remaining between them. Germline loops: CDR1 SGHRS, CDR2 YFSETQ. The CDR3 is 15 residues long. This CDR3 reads CASSLIGGSNQPQHL. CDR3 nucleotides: TGCGCCAGCAGCTTGATCGGGGGTAGCAATCAGCCCCAGCATCTT.

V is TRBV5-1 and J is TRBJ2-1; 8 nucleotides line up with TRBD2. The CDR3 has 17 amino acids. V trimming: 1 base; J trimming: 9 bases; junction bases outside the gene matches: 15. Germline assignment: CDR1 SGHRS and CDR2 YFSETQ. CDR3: CASSLSVVGTSQGEQFF. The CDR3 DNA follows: TGCGCCAGCAGCTTGTCGGTGGTGGGGACTAGTCAGGGTGAGCAGTTCTTC.

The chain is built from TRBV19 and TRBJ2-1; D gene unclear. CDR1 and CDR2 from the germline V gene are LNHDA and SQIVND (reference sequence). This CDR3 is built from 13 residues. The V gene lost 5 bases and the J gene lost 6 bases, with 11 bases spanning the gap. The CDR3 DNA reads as TGTGCCAGTAGTGAGGTGGGGTCCAATGAGCAGTTCTTC. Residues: CASSEVGSNEQFF.

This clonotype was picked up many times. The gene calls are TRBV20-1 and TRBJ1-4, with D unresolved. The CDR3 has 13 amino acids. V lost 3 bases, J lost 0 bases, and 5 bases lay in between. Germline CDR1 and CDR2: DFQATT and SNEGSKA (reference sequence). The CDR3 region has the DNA TGCAGTGCTAGGAGGCCAACTAATGAAAAACTGTTTTTT. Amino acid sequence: CSARRPTNEKLFF.

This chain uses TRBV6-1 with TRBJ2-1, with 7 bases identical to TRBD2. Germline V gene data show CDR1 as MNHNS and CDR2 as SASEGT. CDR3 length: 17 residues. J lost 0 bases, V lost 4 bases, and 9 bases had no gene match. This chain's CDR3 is CASSGRLATSSYNEQFF. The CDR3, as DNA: TGTGCCAGCAGTGGGAGACTAGCCACAAGCTCCTACAATGAGCAGTTCTTC.

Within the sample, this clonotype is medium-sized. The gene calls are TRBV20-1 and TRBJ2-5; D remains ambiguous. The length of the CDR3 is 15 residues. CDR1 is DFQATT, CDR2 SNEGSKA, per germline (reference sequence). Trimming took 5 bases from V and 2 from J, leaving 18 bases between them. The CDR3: CSAEGDLGTQETQYF. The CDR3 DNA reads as TGCAGTGCTGAAGGTGACTTGGGAACTCAAGAGACCCAGTACTTC.

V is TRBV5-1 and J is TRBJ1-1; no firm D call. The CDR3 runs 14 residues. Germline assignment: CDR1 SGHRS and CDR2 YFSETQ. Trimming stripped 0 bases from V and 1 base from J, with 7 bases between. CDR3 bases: TGCGCCAGCAGCTTGGGTCACTCGAACACTGAAGCTTTCTTT. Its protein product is CASSLGHSNTEAFF. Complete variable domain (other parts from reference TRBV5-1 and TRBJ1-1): KAGVTQTPRYLIKTRGQQVTLSCSPISGHRSVSWYQQTPGQGLQFLFEYFSETQRNKGNFPGRFSGRQFSNSRSEMNVSTLELGDSALYLCASSLGHSNTEAFFGQGTRLTVV.

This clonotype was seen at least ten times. The DNA for the CDR3 is TGTGCCAGCAGTCCCCCCAGGGGACGTGGCAATCAGCCCCAGCATTTT. Translated: CASSPPRGRGNQPQHF. The chain couples TRBV6-1 to TRBJ1-5, with D tentatively TRBD1 (6 bases). V lost 5 bases and J lost 2, with 16 bases in between. The CDR3 has 16 residues. The germline CDR1 and CDR2 sequences are MNHNS and SASEGT.

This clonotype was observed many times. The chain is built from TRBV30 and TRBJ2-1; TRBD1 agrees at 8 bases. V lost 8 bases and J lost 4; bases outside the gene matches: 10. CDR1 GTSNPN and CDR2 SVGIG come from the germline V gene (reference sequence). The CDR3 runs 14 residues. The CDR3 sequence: CALAKGTGYNEQFF. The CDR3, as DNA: TGTGCCCTTGCCAAGGGGACAGGTTACAATGAGCAGTTCTTC.

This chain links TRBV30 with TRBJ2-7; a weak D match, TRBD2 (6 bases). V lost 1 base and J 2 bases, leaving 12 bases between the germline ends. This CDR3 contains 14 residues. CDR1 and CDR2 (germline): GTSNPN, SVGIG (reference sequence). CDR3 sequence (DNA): TGTGCCTGGAGTGGGGGGGATCGGGCCTACGAGCAGTACTTC. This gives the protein CAWSGGDRAYEQYF.

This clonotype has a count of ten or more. The DNA for the CDR3 is TGCAGCGTTGGGACAGGGGCTCACATCACCTACGAGCAGTACTTC. Translated: CSVGTGAHITYEQYF. The chain couples TRBV29-1 to TRBJ2-7; 9 bases line up with TRBD1. This CDR3 comprises 15 residues. CDR1 and CDR2 (germline): SQVTM, ANQGSEA. V was pared by 4 bases and J by 2 bases, with 9 bases of the junction left unmatched.

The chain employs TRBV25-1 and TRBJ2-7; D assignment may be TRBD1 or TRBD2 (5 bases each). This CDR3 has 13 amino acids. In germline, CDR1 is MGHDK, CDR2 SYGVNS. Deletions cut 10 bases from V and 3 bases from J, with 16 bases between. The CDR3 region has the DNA TGTGCCACCACCCGGGACCCCAACTACGAGCAGTACTTC. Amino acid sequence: CATTRDPNYEQYF.

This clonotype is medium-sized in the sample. CDR3 coding DNA: TGTGCCAGCAGTTACTCGCCATGGACCCACAATGAGCAGTTCTTC. Its translation is CASSYSPWTHNEQFF. The genes are TRBV6-5 and TRBJ2-1; D gene uncertain. Trimming pared 0 bases from V and 5 bases from J, leaving 11 bases between. Germline V gene lookup returns CDR1 MNHEY and CDR2 SVGAGI. This CDR3 spans 15 amino acids.

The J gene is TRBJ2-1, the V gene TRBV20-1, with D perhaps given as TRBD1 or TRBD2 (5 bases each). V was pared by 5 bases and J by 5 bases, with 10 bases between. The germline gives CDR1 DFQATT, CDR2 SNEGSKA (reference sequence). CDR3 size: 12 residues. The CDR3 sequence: CSARDGNNEQFF. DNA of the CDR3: TGCAGTGCTCGGGACGGTAACAATGAGCAGTTCTTC.

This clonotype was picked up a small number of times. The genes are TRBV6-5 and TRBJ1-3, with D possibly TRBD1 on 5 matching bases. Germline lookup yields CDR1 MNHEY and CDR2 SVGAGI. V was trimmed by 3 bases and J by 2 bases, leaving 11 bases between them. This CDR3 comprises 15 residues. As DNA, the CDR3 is TGTGCCAGCAGTTATGGGGCAGGGCCTGGAAACACCATATATTTT. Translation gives CASSYGAGPGNTIYF.

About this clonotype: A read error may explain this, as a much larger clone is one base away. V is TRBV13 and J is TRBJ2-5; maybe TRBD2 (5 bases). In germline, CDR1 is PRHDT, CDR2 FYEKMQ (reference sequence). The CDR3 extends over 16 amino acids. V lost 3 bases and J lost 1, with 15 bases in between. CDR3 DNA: TGTGCCAGCAGCTTTGGCGGGCGGGCCAGCCAAGAGACCCAGTACTTC. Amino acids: CASSFGGRASQETQYF.

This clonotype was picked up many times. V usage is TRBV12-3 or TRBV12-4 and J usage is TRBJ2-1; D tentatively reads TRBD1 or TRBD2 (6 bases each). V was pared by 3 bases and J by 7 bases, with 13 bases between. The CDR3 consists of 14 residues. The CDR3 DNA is TGTGCCAGCAGTTTTCGTCAGGGGAGGAATGAGCAGTTCTTC. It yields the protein CASSFRQGRNEQFF.

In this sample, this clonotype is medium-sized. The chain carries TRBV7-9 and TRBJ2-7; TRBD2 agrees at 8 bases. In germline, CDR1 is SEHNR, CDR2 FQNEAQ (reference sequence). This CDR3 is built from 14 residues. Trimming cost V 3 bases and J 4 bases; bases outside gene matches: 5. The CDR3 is CASSLGTRSYEQYF. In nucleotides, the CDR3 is TGTGCCAGCAGCTTGGGGACTAGGTCTTACGAGCAGTACTTC.

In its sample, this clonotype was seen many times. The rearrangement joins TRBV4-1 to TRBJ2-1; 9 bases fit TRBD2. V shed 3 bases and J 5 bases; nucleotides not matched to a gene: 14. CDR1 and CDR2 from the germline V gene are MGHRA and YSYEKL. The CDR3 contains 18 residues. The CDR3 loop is CASSHIQISGRRNNEQFF. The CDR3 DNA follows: TGCGCCAGCAGCCATATACAGATTAGCGGGAGAAGGAACAATGAGCAGTTCTTC.

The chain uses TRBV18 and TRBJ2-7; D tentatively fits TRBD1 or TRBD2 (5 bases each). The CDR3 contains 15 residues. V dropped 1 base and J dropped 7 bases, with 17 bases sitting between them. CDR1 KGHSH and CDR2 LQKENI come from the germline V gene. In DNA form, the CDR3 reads TGTGCCAGCTCACCACTAGGGACCCCGTCTTTGGAGCAGTACTTC. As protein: CASSPLGTPSLEQYF.

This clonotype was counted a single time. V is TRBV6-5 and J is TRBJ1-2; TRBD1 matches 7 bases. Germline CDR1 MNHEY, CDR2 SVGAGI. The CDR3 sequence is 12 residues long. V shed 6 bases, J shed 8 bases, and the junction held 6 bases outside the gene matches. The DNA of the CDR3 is TGTGCCAGCAGCCCCGACAGGGCCGGCTACACCTTC. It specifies CASSPDRAGYTF.

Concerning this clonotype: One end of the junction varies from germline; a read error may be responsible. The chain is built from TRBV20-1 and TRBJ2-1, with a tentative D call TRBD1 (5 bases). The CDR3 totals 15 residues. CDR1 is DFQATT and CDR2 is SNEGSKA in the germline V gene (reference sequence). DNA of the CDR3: TGCAGTGCCAGAGATAGGCGACAGAACGACAATGAGCAGTTCTTC. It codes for CSARDRRQNDNEQFF.

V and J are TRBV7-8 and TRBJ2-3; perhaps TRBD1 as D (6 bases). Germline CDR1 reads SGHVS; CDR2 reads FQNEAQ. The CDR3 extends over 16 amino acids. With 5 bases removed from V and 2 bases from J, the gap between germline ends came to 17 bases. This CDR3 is CASSTGPGEATDTQYF. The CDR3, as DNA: TGTGCCAGCAGCACAGGGCCGGGTGAGGCCACAGATACGCAGTATTTT. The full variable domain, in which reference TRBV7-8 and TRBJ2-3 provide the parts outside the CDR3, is GAGVSQSPRYKVAKRGQDVALRCDPISGHVSLFWYQQALGQGPEFLTYFQNEAQLDKSGLPSDRFFAERPEGSVSTLKIQRTQQEDSAVYLCASSTGPGEATDTQYFGPGTRLTVL.